This record covers a single T cell receptor (beta chain). TCRdb's table, derived via immunoSEQ multiplex PCR, lists solely in-frame clones and lacks some. This sample has more than 100,000 clones, with roughly 83% found just once. Trimming left V 3 bases short and J 1 base short, with 16 bases between. This CDR3 has 16 residues. Germline assignment: CDR1 SGHRS and CDR2 YFSETQ. This entry comes from a study of blood T cell repertoires in COVID-19. The chain couples TRBV5-1 to TRBJ1-1; maybe TRBD1 (5 bases). Sequencing was done on a sample of peripheral blood. The clonotype was recovered from a young woman who had recovered from COVID-19. CDR3 bases: TGCGCCAGCAGCTCCCAGGAACGGAGGGGGAACACTGAAGCTTTCTTT. Translated: CASSSQERRGNTEAFF.